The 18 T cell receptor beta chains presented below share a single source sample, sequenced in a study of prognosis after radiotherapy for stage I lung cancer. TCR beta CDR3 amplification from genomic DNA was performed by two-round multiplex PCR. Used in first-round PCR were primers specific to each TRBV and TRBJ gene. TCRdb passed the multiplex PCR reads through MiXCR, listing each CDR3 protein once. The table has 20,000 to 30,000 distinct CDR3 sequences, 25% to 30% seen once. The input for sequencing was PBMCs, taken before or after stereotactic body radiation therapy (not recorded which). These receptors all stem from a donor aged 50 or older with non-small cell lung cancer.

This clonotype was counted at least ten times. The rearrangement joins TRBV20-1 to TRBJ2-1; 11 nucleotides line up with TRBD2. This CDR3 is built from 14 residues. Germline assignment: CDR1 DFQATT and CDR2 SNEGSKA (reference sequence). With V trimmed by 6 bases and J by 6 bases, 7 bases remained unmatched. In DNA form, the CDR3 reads TGCAGTGCCCAACTAGCGGGAGTAAGCAATGAGCAGTTCTTC. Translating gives CSAQLAGVSNEQFF.

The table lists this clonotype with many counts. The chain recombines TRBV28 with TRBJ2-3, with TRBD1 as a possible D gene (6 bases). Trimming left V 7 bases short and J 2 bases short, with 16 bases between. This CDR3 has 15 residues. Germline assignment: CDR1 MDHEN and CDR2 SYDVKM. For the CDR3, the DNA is TGTGCCAGCAAACAAGGGGGACACATCACAGATACGCAGTATTTT. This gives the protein CASKQGGHITDTQYF. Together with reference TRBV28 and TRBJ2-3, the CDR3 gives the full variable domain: DVKVTQSSRYLVKRTGEKVFLECVQDMDHENMFWYRQDPGLGLRLIYFSYDVKMKEKGDIPEGYSVSREKKERFSLILESASTNQTSMYLCASKQGGHITDTQYFGPGTRLTVL.

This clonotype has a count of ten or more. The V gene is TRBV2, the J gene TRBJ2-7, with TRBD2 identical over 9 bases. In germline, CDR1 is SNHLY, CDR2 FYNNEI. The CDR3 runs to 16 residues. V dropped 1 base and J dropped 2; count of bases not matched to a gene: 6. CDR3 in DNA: TGTGCCAGCAGTGAAGGAGCGGGAGGTGGGACCTACGAGCAGTACTTC. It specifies CASSEGAGGGTYEQYF.

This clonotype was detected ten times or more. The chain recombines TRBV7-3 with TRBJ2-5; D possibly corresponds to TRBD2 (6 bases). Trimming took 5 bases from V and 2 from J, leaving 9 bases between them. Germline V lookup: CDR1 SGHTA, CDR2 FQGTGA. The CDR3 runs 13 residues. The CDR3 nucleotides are TGTGCCAGCAGCCGCGGGGTACAAGAGACCCAGTACTTC. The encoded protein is CASSRGVQETQYF.

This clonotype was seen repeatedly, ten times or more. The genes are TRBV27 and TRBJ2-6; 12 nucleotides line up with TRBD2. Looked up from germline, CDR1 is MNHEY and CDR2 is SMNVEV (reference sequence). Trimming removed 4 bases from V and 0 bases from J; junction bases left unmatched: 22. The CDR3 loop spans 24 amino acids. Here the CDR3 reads CASSYTRWDRGLAGPRSGANVLTF. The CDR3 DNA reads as TGTGCCAGCAGTTATACCAGGTGGGACAGAGGACTAGCGGGACCGCGCTCTGGGGCCAACGTCCTGACTTTC.

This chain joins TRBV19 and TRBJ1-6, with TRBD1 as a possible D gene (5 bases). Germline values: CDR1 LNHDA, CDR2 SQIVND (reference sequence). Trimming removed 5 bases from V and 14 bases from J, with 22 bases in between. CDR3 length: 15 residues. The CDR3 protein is CASSRETALLATLHF. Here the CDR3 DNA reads TGTGCCAGTAGTCGTGAGACAGCCCTCTTGGCGACCCTCCACTTT. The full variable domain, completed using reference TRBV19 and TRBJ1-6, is DGGITQSPKYLFRKEGQNVTLSCEQNLNHDAMYWYRQDPGQGLRLIYYSQIVNDFQKGDIAEGYSVSREKKESFPLTVTSAQKNPTAFYLCASSRETALLATLHFGNGTRLTVT.

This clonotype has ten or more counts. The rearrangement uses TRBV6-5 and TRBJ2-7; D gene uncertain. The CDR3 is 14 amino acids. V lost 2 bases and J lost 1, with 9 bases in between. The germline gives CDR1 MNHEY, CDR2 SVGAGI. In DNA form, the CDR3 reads TGTGCCAGCAGTTACGGGGTGGCGTCCTACGAGCAGTACTTC. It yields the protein CASSYGVASYEQYF.

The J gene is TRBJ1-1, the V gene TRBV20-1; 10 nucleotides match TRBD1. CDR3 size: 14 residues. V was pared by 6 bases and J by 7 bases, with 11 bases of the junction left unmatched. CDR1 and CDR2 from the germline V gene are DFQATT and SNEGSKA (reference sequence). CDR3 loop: CSAGTGEMSIEAFF. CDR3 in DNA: TGCAGTGCCGGGACAGGGGAAATGAGCATTGAAGCTTTCTTT.

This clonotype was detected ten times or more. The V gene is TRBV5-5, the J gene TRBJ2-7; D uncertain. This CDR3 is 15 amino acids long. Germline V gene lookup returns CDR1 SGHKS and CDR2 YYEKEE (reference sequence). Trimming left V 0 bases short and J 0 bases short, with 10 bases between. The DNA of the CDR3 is TGTGCCAGCAGCTTGGCCGGTGAGAGCTCCTACGAGCAGTACTTC. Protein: CASSLAGESSYEQYF.

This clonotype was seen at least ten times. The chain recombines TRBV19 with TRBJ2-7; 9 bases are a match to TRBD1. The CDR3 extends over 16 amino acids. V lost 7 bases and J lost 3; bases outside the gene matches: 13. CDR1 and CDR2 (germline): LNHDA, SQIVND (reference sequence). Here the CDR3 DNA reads TGTGCCAGTACCCAGACATCTCGGGGACAGGGCTACGAGCAGTACTTC. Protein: CASTQTSRGQGYEQYF.

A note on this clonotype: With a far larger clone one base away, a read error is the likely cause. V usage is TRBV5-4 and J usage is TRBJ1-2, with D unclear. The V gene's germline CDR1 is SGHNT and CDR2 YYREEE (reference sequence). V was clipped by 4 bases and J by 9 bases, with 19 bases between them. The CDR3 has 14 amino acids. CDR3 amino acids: CASSPRTSAGSYTF. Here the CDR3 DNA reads TGTGCCAGCAGCCCCCGTACATCGGCTGGAAGCTACACCTTC.

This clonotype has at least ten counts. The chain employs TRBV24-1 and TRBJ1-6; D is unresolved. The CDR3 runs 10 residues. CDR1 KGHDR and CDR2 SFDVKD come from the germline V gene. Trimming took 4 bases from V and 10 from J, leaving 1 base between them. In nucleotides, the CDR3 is TGTGCCACCAGTGAATCACCCCTCCACTTT. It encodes CATSESPLHF.

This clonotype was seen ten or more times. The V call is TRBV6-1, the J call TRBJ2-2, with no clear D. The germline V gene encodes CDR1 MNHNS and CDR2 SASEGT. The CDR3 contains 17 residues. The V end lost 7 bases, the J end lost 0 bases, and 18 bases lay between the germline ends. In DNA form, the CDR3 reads TGTGCCAGCAAGGGTCTCGGACGAGCACCGAACACCGGGGAGCTGTTTTTT. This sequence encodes CASKGLGRAPNTGELFF.

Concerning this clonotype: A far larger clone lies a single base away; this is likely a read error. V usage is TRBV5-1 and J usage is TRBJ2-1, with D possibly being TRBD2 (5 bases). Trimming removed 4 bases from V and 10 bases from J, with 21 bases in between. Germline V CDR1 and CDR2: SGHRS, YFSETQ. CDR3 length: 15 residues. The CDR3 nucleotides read TGCGCCAGCAGCCGGTCAACGGGATCCGCTGCCGAGCAGTTCTTC. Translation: CASSRSTGSAAEQFF.

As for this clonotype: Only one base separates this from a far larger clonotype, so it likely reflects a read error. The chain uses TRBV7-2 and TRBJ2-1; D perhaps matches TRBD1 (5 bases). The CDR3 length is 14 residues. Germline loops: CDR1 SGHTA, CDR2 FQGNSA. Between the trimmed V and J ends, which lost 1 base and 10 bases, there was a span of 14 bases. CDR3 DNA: TGTGCCAGCAGCTTAGGACTTTGGGGCTACGAGCAGTTCTTC. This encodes CASSLGLWGYEQFF.

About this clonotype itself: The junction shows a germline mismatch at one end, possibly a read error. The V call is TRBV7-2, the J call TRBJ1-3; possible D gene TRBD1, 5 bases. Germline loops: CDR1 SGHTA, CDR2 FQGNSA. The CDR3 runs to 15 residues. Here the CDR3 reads CASSPNLRGGNTIYF. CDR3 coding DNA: TGTGCGAGCAGCCCGAACCTGAGGGGTGGAAACACCATATATTTT.

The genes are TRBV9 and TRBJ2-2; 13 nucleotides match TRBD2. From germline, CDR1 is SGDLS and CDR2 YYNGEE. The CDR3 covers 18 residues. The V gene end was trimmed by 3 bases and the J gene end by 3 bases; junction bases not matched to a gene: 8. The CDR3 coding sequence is TGTGCCAGCAGCGACTCGACTAGCGGGGGGCTCGACACCGGGGAGCTGTTTTTT. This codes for CASSDSTSGGLDTGELFF.

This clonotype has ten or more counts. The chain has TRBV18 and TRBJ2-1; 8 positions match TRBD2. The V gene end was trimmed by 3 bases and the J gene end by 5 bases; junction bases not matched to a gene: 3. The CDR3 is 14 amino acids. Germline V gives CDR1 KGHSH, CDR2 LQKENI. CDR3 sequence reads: CASSPSLADNEQFF. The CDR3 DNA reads TGTGCCAGCTCACCCTCACTAGCGGACAATGAGCAGTTCTTC.